This T cell receptor (beta chain) stems from a study of cytomegalovirus exposure and HLA in healthy donors. As for the study in general: Tens of millions of unique TCRs from HLA-typed donors made up an early data release. Findings and caveats of the study: Across donors, presence/absence analyses took sequencing depth to be roughly uniform. In vitro experiments confirmed that a few CMV-associated chains were specific for CMV antigens.

This clone was detected only a few times. What it recognizes is unknown. PCR primers comprised 60 Vbeta and 13 Jbeta primers. Sequencing used immunoSEQ multiplex PCR; TCRdb keeps in-frame clones, though not all of them. The table shows roughly 140,000 clones, with under 70% occurring only once. V was trimmed by 4 bases and J by 1 base, leaving 11 bases between them. The CDR3 contains 14 residues. CDR1 KGHSH and CDR2 LQKENI come from the germline V gene. The sample comprised PBMCs. The chain uses TRBV18 and TRBJ2-7; possible D gene TRBD2, 5 bases. The clonotype was recovered from a woman in her thirties in good health and CMV-seropositive. CDR3 residues: CASSLGGGSYEQYF. In DNA form, the CDR3 reads TGTGCCAGCTCACTGGGCGGCGGGTCCTACGAGCAGTACTTC. The whole variable domain, remainder taken from reference TRBV18 and TRBJ2-7, is NAGVMQNPRHLVRRRGQEARLRCSPMKGHSHVYWYRQLPEEGLKFMVYLQKENIIDESGMPKERFSAEFPKEGPSILRIQQVVRGDSAAYFCASSLGGGSYEQYFGPGTRLTVT.